This T cell receptor beta chain originates from a study of blood T cell repertoires in COVID-19. In the study overall: Samples taken during acute and convalescent COVID-19 were collected in the United States, Italy and Spain. T cells, B-cell-depleted T cells, or PBMCs supplied cDNA or gDNA.

Original methodology: By means of reference gene primer amplification, nucleated cell counts were estimated. Repertoires were generated with immunoSEQ multiplex PCR, while TCRdb's copy carries only in-frame clones and drops some. The V and J calls and the clone size are those of that table, but D and trimming were determined from the DNA. This table holds 150,000 to 200,000 clones, approximately 91% found once. This clone was counted between two and nine times. The CDR3 loop spans 16 amino acids. The germline V gene encodes CDR1 MNHNY and CDR2 SVGAGI (reference sequence). V was clipped by 6 bases and J by 4 bases; unmatched bases: 7.

Material: peripheral blood. The receptor's source is a man aged 50 to 59 with acute or convalescent COVID-19. The genes are TRBV6-6 and TRBJ1-6; 9 positions match TRBD1. CDR3: CASRQAGTGYNSPLHF. The CDR3 DNA is TGTGCCAGCAGGCAAGCCGGGACAGGGTATAATTCACCCCTCCACTTT.